The 12 T cell receptor beta chains reported below all come from one sample, sequenced in a study of blood T cells in healthy people across ages. A second PCR of about 6 to 12 cycles used a sample-barcoded 5' primer and a J-beta primer mix. TCRdb re-called the 5' RACE reads through MiXCR, storing one row per CDR3 protein. The data hold approximately 780,000 distinct CDR3 sequences, with roughly 26% observed a single time. This same sample was also taken into another study, of T cells of mothers and their children.

The sequencing input was blood. All receptors derive from a boy younger than 18 in good health.

This chain connects TRBV4-1 to TRBJ2-1; D possibly corresponds to TRBD2 (5 bases). This CDR3 is 12 amino acids long. In germline, CDR1 is MGHRA, CDR2 YSYEKL. Trimming stripped 1 base from V and 10 bases from J, with 8 bases between. This CDR3 is CASSQVTGEQFF. The CDR3 region has the DNA TGCGCCAGCAGCCAAGTAACGGGGGAGCAGTTCTTC.

This clonotype turned up a few times. The gene calls are TRBV6-5 and TRBJ2-5; D may be TRBD1 or TRBD2 (5 bases each). Trimming left V 4 bases short and J 9 bases short, with 21 bases between. The germline V gene encodes CDR1 MNHEY and CDR2 SVGAGI. The CDR3 spans 15 residues. The DNA of the CDR3 is TGTGCCAGCAGTTTTCACAGCGCTCTGGGGGAAGCCCAGTACTTC. Translation gives CASSFHSALGEAQYF.

The CDR3 coding sequence is TGTGCCAGCAGCCGCCCTGGCCATGGCTACACCTTC. Its translation: CASSRPGHGYTF. This chain links TRBV28 with TRBJ1-2; no reliable D call. CDR1 and CDR2 from the germline V gene are MDHEN and SYDVKM. The V end was cut by 6 bases, the J end by 6 bases, with 11 bases between. CDR3 size: 12 residues.

This clonotype occurred a few times. CDR3 region: CASNPGGTDTQYF. The CDR3 DNA reads as TGCGCCAGCAACCCAGGTGGCACAGATACGCAGTATTTT. V is TRBV5-1 and J is TRBJ2-3; D call uncertain. Deletions cut 6 bases from V and 1 base from J, with 9 bases between. Germline V gene lookup returns CDR1 SGHRS and CDR2 YFSETQ. There are 13 residues in the CDR3.

This clonotype was picked up a small number of times. The DNA for the CDR3 is TGTGCCAGCAGCCTACCTCGGACAGGGTTGAAGACCCAGTACTTC. Encoded protein: CASSLPRTGLKTQYF. The chain uses TRBV12-3 or TRBV12-4 and TRBJ2-5, with TRBD1 identical over 8 bases. Trimming took 6 bases from V and 6 from J; bases not matched to a gene: 12. The CDR3 is 15 residues long.

This chain connects TRBV6-1 to TRBJ2-4; the match to TRBD1 covers 7 bases. Per the germline V gene, CDR1 is MNHNS and CDR2 is SASEGT. Trimming took 7 bases from V and 0 from J; bases not matched to a gene: 6. The CDR3 is 15 residues long. The CDR3: CASNEQGLAKNIQYF. In DNA form, the CDR3 reads TGTGCCAGCAACGAACAGGGGCTAGCCAAAAACATTCAGTACTTC.

The table lists this clonotype with a few counts. This chain uses TRBV20-1 with TRBJ1-3; D unclear. CDR3 length: 15 residues. V lost 0 bases and J lost 0, with 9 bases in between. From germline, CDR1 is DFQATT and CDR2 SNEGSKA (reference sequence). CDR3 sequence: CSARDMVFSGNTIYF. The CDR3 DNA reads as TGCAGTGCTAGAGATATGGTCTTCTCTGGAAACACCATATATTTT.

The chain has TRBV10-3 and TRBJ1-3; D is possibly TRBD1 (6 bases). CDR1 and CDR2 (germline): ENHRY, SYGVKD. V lost 7 bases and J lost 0, with 13 bases in between. The CDR3 contains 15 residues. The CDR3 region is CAITGGTTSGNTIYF. The CDR3 DNA reads as TGTGCCATCACCGGCGGGACAACCTCTGGAAACACCATATATTTT.

This sequence joins TRBV11-2 and TRBJ2-1; D is uncertain. V dropped 5 bases and J dropped 8 bases, with 25 bases sitting between them. Germline CDR1 and CDR2: SGHAT and FQNNGV. There are 17 residues in the CDR3. CDR3: CASSQRVRIERTHEQFF. CDR3 nucleotide sequence: TGTGCCAGCAGCCAAAGGGTGCGGATAGAACGTACGCATGAGCAGTTCTTC. Drawing the rest from reference TRBV11-2 and TRBJ2-1, the complete variable domain is EAGVAQSPRYKIIEKRQSVAFWCNPISGHATLYWYQQILGQGPKLLIQFQNNGVVDDSQLPKDRFSAERLKGVDSTLKIQPAKLEDSAVYLCASSQRVRIERTHEQFFGPGTRLTVL.

This rearrangement joins TRBV5-6 to TRBJ1-5, with D unclear. The end of the DNA fits TRBJ2-3 better, so the J call may be wrong. CDR1 SGHDT and CDR2 YYEEEE come from the germline V gene. This CDR3 region has 17 residues. CDR3 nucleotides: TGTGCCAGCAGCTTCGGGCCTGGGCGGCGCAGCAATCAGCCCCAGTATTTT. It encodes CASSFGPGRRSNQPQYF.

In its sample, this clonotype was seen many times. The chain recombines TRBV20-1 with TRBJ2-5, with D hard to call. TRBJ2-7 explains the end of the DNA better; the J call may be wrong. CDR1 is DFQATT, CDR2 SNEGSKA, per germline (reference sequence). This CDR3 spans 11 amino acids. The CDR3 sequence: CSARDAYEQYF. The DNA for the CDR3 is TGCAGTGCTAGAGACGCTTACGAGCAGTACTTC.

The chain links TRBV27 to TRBJ2-6; D may be TRBD2 (6 bases). V was trimmed by 2 bases and J by 4 bases, leaving 9 bases between them. The CDR3 spans 15 residues. Germline V gene data show CDR1 as MNHEY and CDR2 as SMNVEV (reference sequence). In nucleotides, the CDR3 is TGTGCCAGCAGTTTACGCGGGGTCGGGGCCAACGTCCTGACTTTC. It encodes CASSLRGVGANVLTF.